This TCR beta chain is from a study of T-cell reconstitution after alpha-beta-depleted transplantation in children. Trimming left V 4 bases short and J 8 bases short, with 7 bases between. The CDR3 sequence is 11 residues long. Germline-derived CDR1 and CDR2 are MGHRA and YSYEKL. Overall study results and limits: In patients about two months after transplant, alpha-beta T cells reportedly arose from several hundred expanded graft clones.

This sample's TCRbeta library carried unique molecular identifier barcodes. TCRdb reanalysed the PCR reads using MiXCR and keeps one entry per CDR3 protein. The repertoire holds about a million distinct CDR3 sequences, with less than 30% as singletons. This clonotype came up a few times. Its antigen remains unidentified. The rearrangement links TRBV4-1 to TRBJ2-3; D ambiguous. The clonotype was recovered from a boy in the first two years of life who had a stem cell transplant for SCID, so the T cells may come from the graft donor. This specimen consisted of PBMCs, mostly from graft donor cells, obtained 360 days after TCRalphabeta/CD19-depleted stem cell transplant. As DNA, the CDR3 is TGCGCCAGCAGCCGGGGTCCTACGCAGTATTTT. Encoded protein: CASSRGPTQYF.